These 19 T cell receptor beta chains were all obtained from the same sample, sequenced in a study of cytomegalovirus exposure and HLA in healthy donors. Clones were sequenced by immunoSEQ multiplex PCR, and TCRdb holds only the in-frame ones, with some missing. In the table there are over 250,000 clones, 70% to 90% of which are singletons. Sequencing was carried out using PBMCs. All receptors come from a young woman in good health and CMV-seronegative.

The chain carries TRBV6-1 and TRBJ2-3, with D perhaps matching TRBD2 (5 bases). V dropped 4 bases and J dropped 2 bases, with 10 bases sitting between them. The CDR3 contains 14 residues. Germline CDR1 MNHNS, CDR2 SASEGT. The CDR3 DNA follows: TGTGCCAGCAGTGCGACCGGGATCACAGATACGCAGTATTTT. Protein product: CASSATGITDTQYF.

The chain combines TRBV10-3 with TRBJ1-2; TRBD1 might be the D (5 bases). Germline CDR1 and CDR2: ENHRY and SYGVKD. The CDR3 contains 13 residues. Trimming took 10 bases from V and 8 from J, leaving 20 bases between them. CDR3 DNA: TGTGCCACCCGCCAGATGGGGCGCGAGGGCTACACCTTC. Its translation: CATRQMGREGYTF.

This rearrangement joins TRBV6-1 to TRBJ1-2; the D is unclear. Between the trimmed V and J ends, which lost 2 bases and 1 base, there was a span of 5 bases. In germline, CDR1 is MNHNS, CDR2 SASEGT. The CDR3 is 13 amino acids. CDR3 region: CASSEQVNYGYTF. The DNA for the CDR3 is TGTGCCAGCAGTGAACAGGTTAACTATGGCTACACCTTC.

The chain combines TRBV27 with TRBJ2-1, with TRBD2 identical over 7 bases. Germline V lookup: CDR1 MNHEY, CDR2 SMNVEV (reference sequence). This CDR3 is built from 18 residues. Unmatched junction bases numbered 10, after V lost 2 bases and J lost 0 bases. The CDR3 is CASSLPGGGGPSYNEQFF. The CDR3, as DNA: TGTGCCAGCAGTTTACCCGGTGGGGGAGGGCCCTCCTACAATGAGCAGTTCTTC.

This clone came up once. The chain is built from TRBV6-5 and TRBJ2-3; 7 bases match TRBD2. Germline V gene lookup returns CDR1 MNHEY and CDR2 SVGAGI. V shed 0 bases, J shed 0 bases, and the junction held 3 bases outside the gene matches. This CDR3 comprises 16 residues. The CDR3, as DNA: TGTGCCAGCAGTTACTCATGGGAGGGGAGCACAGATACGCAGTATTTT. This codes for CASSYSWEGSTDTQYF.

The rearrangement links TRBV10-3 to TRBJ1-2, with no clear D. Germline V gene data show CDR1 as ENHRY and CDR2 as SYGVKD. Deletions cut 6 bases from V and 4 bases from J, with 6 bases between. The CDR3 extends over 11 amino acids. As DNA, the CDR3 is TGTGCCATCAGGTACACCTATGGCTACACCTTC. Translation: CAIRYTYGYTF.

The chain uses TRBV4-3 and TRBJ1-1; D not resolved. V was trimmed by 0 bases and J by 2 bases, leaving 7 bases between them. The CDR3 sequence is 14 residues long. In germline, CDR1 is LGHNA, CDR2 YSLEER. The CDR3 nucleotides are TGCGCCAGCAGCCAAGATTTGACTAACACTGAAGCTTTCTTT. Translated, it gives CASSQDLTNTEAFF.

This clone has only one observation. V is TRBV27 and J is TRBJ2-7; 9 bases are a match to TRBD2. Germline values: CDR1 MNHEY, CDR2 SMNVEV (reference sequence). Losses at the gene ends were 4 bases for V and 6 bases for J; bases not matched to a gene: 10. The CDR3 runs 15 residues. Here the CDR3 DNA reads TGTGCCAGCAGTTCGCCAGCGGGGGGTCTAAGCGAGCAGTACTTC. Translation: CASSSPAGGLSEQYF.

The chain joins TRBV5-1 to TRBJ1-1, with a tentative D call TRBD1 (6 bases). This CDR3 comprises 14 residues. V gave up 4 bases and J gave up 3 bases, with 13 bases separating them. Looked up from germline, CDR1 is SGHRS and CDR2 is YFSETQ. The CDR3: CASSPLPGDTEAFF. In DNA form, the CDR3 reads TGCGCCAGCAGCCCCTTACCAGGGGACACTGAAGCTTTCTTT.

V gene TRBV11-2 combines with J gene TRBJ2-1; weak D call: TRBD2 (6 bases). Between the trimmed V and J ends, which lost 10 bases and 1 base, there was a span of 11 bases. The CDR3 is made up of 13 amino acids. The germline CDR1 and CDR2 sequences are SGHAT and FQNNGV. The CDR3, as DNA: TGTGCCACTCAGGAGGGTTCCTACAATGAGCAGTTCTTC. Its translation is CATQEGSYNEQFF.

This clone was observed once. The chain carries TRBV5-6 and TRBJ1-1; D gene uncertain. This CDR3 is 15 amino acids long. Trimming took off 0 bases at V and 0 bases at J, with 9 bases between the two ends. CDR1 is SGHDT and CDR2 is YYEEEE in the germline V gene. CDR3 sequence (DNA): TGTGCCAGCAGCTTGGTAGATTCTATGAACACTGAAGCTTTCTTT. Translating it yields CASSLVDSMNTEAFF.

This sequence joins TRBV29-1 and TRBJ2-2; D ambiguous. The CDR3 contains 15 residues. Germline V gene lookup returns CDR1 SQVTM and CDR2 ANQGSEA. V lost 2 bases and J lost 9, with 19 bases in between. CDR3 sequence reads: CSVELPAGRPRELFF. In nucleotides, the CDR3 is TGCAGCGTTGAACTTCCCGCAGGCAGGCCGAGGGAGCTGTTTTTT.

V and J are TRBV4-3 and TRBJ1-2, with 8 bases identical to TRBD1. Germline V CDR1 and CDR2: LGHNA, YSLEER. The CDR3 sequence is 14 residues long. J lost 7 bases, V lost 4 bases, and 8 bases had no gene match. CDR3 coding DNA: TGCGCCAGCAGCCGAGGTGGCAGGGGGCTTGGCTACACCTTC. It codes for CASSRGGRGLGYTF.

The V gene is TRBV11-3, the J gene TRBJ2-7; 10 bases align to TRBD2. Losses at the gene ends were 2 bases for V and 2 bases for J; bases not matched to a gene: 3. The CDR3 has 15 amino acids. CDR1 is SGHNT and CDR2 is YENEEA in the germline V gene. The CDR3 loop is CASSLLGTSAYEQYF. In DNA form, the CDR3 reads TGTGCCAGCAGCTTATTGGGGACTAGCGCCTACGAGCAGTACTTC.

About this clone: Compared with germline, one end of the junction differs, possibly owing to a read error. The gene calls are TRBV7-7 and TRBJ2-5; D not resolved. CDR3 length: 13 amino acids. From germline, CDR1 is SSHAT and CDR2 FNYEAQ (reference sequence). The CDR3, as DNA: TGTGCTAGCAGCTTGGCACCCCCAGAGACCCAGTACTTC. Translating it yields CASSLAPPETQYF.

The V gene is TRBV6-1, the J gene TRBJ1-5; D not resolved. Germline values: CDR1 MNHNS, CDR2 SASEGT. V dropped 7 bases and J dropped 0 bases, with 13 bases sitting between them. The CDR3 contains 15 residues. The CDR3 here is CASIYGLNSNQPQHF. The DNA for the CDR3 is TGTGCCAGCATCTACGGACTTAATAGCAATCAGCCCCAGCATTTT.

The V gene is TRBV7-2, the J gene TRBJ1-4; D uncertain. CDR1 and CDR2 from the germline V gene are SGHTA and FQGNSA. V was clipped by 1 base and J by 0 bases, with 9 bases between them. The CDR3 is made up of 16 amino acids. The CDR3 bases are TGTGCCAGCAGCTTAGTTGGCAGATCAACTAATGAAAAACTGTTTTTT. Its translation is CASSLVGRSTNEKLFF.

V gene TRBV28 combines with J gene TRBJ2-7, with D possibly TRBD1 on 6 matching bases. V was pared by 6 bases and J by 1 base, with 25 bases between. Germline V gene data show CDR1 as MDHEN and CDR2 as SYDVKM. The CDR3 totals 18 residues. The CDR3 nucleotides are TGTGCCAGCAGAGACACTTTGCTTCGCACAGGGATATCCTACGAGCAGTACTTC. It is translated as CASRDTLLRTGISYEQYF.

The V gene is TRBV30, the J gene TRBJ1-3, with a weak D call TRBD1 (6 bases). V was trimmed by 0 bases and J by 2 bases, leaving 11 bases between them. CDR1 is GTSNPN, CDR2 SVGIG, per germline (reference sequence). This CDR3 has 15 residues. CDR3 loop: CAWSVGQSAGNTIYF. In DNA form, the CDR3 reads TGTGCCTGGAGTGTAGGACAGAGTGCTGGAAACACCATATATTTT.